The 3 T cell receptor beta chains below all came from one sample that was sequenced in a study of CXCR3-negative and CXCR3-positive naive CD8 T cells. It was by 5' RACE with UMI labels that the TRB cDNA libraries were prepared. TCRdb re-called the 5' RACE reads and catalogs CDR3 proteins one per entry, DNA excluded. Seen in this sample are about 40,000 distinct CDR3 sequences; the ten most common clones hold 7% to 8%. Sequenced material: memory CD8+ T cells from blood. Receptors originate from a human donor in good health. Some clones in this sample may be carry-over from other donors' samples.

V is TRBV12-3 or TRBV12-4 and J is TRBJ1-1. This CDR3 is 13 amino acids long. This chain's CDR3 is CASSSDVEAEAFF.

The genes are TRBV29-1 and TRBJ1-2; there is no DNA to check the TCRdb D call of TRBD1. The germline gives CDR1 SQVTM, CDR2 ANQGSEA. This CDR3 spans 15 amino acids. The CDR3 protein is CSVEERDRDFYGYTF. Variable domain in full (rest from reference TRBV29-1 and TRBJ1-2): SAVISQKPSRDICQRGTSLTIQCQVDSQVTMMFWYRQQPGQSLTLIATANQGSEATYESGFVIDKFPISRPNLTFSTLTVSNMSPEDSSIYLCSVEERDRDFYGYTFGSGTRLTVV.

V and J are TRBV4-1 and TRBJ2-2; the TCRdb call, TRBD1, lacks DNA for checking. The CDR3 is 15 residues long. Germline CDR1 MGHRA, CDR2 YSYEKL. The CDR3 is CASSQQGVGTGELFF.